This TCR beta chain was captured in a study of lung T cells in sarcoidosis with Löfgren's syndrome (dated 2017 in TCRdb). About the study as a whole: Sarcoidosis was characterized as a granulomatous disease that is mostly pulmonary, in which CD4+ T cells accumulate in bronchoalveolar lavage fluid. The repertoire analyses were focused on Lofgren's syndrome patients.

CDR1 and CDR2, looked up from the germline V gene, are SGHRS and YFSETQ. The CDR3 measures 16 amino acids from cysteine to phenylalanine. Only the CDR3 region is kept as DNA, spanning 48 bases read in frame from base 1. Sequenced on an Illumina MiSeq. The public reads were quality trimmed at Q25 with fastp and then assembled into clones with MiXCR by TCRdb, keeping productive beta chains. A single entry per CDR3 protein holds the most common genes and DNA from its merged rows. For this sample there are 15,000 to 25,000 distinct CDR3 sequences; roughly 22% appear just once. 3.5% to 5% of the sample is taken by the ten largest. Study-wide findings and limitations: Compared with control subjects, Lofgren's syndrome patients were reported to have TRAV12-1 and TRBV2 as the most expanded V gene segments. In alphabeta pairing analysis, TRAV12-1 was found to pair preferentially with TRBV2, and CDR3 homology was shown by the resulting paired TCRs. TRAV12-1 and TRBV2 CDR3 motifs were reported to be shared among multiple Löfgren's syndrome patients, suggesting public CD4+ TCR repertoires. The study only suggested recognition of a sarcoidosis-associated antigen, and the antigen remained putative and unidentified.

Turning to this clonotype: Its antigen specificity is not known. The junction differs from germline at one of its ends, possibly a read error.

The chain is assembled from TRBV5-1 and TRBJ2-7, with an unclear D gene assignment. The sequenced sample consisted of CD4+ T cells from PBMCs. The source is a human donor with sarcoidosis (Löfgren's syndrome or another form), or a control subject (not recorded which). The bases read TGCGCCAGCAGCTTGTTTGGCCAGGAGACATCCTGCGAGCAGTACTTC. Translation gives CASSLFGQETSCEQYF.